Shown below are 15 T cell receptor beta chains from a single sample sequenced in a study of blood T cell repertoires in COVID-19. Sequenced by immunoSEQ multiplex PCR; TCRdb stores in-frame clones only, minus some. The sample records about 170,000 clones, around four fifths being singletons. Sequenced material: peripheral blood. Every receptor here comes from an elderly woman with acute or convalescent COVID-19.

V and J are TRBV6-2 or TRBV6-3 and TRBJ2-1; TRBD2 matches at 7 bases. The germline V gene encodes CDR1 MNHEY and CDR2 SVGEGT. CDR3 length equals 17 residues. Trimming removed 4 bases from V and 0 bases from J; junction bases left unmatched: 9. CDR3: CASSFWGGRDSYNEQFF. CDR3 in DNA: TGTGCCAGCAGTTTTTGGGGGGGAAGAGACTCCTACAATGAGCAGTTCTTC.

The V gene is TRBV14, the J gene TRBJ2-5; D possibly corresponds to TRBD1 (6 bases). V was shortened by 1 base and J by 1 base, with 13 bases between the two germline ends. The CDR3 is made up of 16 amino acids. Germline V gene data show CDR1 as SGHDN and CDR2 as FVKESK. CDR3 sequence: CASSQATGMAQETQYF. CDR3 sequence (DNA): TGTGCCAGCAGCCAAGCAACAGGGATGGCCCAAGAGACCCAGTACTTC.

V is TRBV6-2 or TRBV6-3 and J is TRBJ2-1; 14 bases agree with TRBD2. This CDR3 region has 20 residues. V trimming: 2 bases; J trimming: 8 bases; junction bases outside the gene matches: 17. Germline loops: CDR1 MNHEY, CDR2 SVGEGT. CDR3 nucleotides: TGTGCCAGCAGTTACAGGGGACTAGCGGGAGTAGTCATCAAGGAGCATGAGCAGTTCTTC. This gives the protein CASSYRGLAGVVIKEHEQFF.

The J gene is TRBJ1-5, the V gene TRBV5-8, with D possibly TRBD1 on 5 matching bases. Germline values: CDR1 SGHTS, CDR2 YDEGEE. The CDR3 runs 15 residues. V lost 0 bases, J lost 5 bases, and 12 bases lay in between. The CDR3 sequence is CASSLGRLGDQPQHF. As DNA, the CDR3 is TGTGCCAGCAGCTTGGGAAGGTTAGGGGATCAGCCCCAGCATTTT.

This clone occurred once. The CDR3 DNA sequence: TGTGCCAGCAGGCGACAGGGGTTTGGCTACACCTTC. It yields the protein CASRRQGFGYTF. The gene calls are TRBV2 and TRBJ1-2, with 8 bases fitting TRBD1. The CDR3 contains 12 residues. Germline assignment: CDR1 SNHLY and CDR2 FYNNEI. With 6 bases clipped from V and 7 bases from J, the junction kept 4 bases outside the gene matches.

The chain links TRBV30 to TRBJ1-6; D is ambiguous. The CDR3 loop spans 14 amino acids. Between the trimmed V and J ends, which lost 0 bases and 8 bases, there was a span of 11 bases. Germline V gene data show CDR1 as GTSNPN and CDR2 as SVGIG (reference sequence). The CDR3 reads CAWSVGGKDSPLHF. CDR3 in DNA: TGTGCCTGGAGTGTAGGAGGGAAGGATTCACCCCTCCACTTT.

This chain connects TRBV29-1 to TRBJ1-2, with D possibly matching TRBD1 (5 bases). Germline V gene data show CDR1 as SQVTM and CDR2 as ANQGSEA. The CDR3 contains 11 residues. Trimming removed 4 bases at V and 3 bases at J, with 6 bases between. CDR3 nucleotide sequence: TGCAGCGTTGGACAGTACTATGGCTACACCTTC. Translating gives CSVGQYYGYTF.

The gene calls are TRBV2 and TRBJ2-5, with 12 bases aligning to TRBD2. Germline V gives CDR1 SNHLY, CDR2 FYNNEI. This CDR3 is 18 amino acids long. The V segment lost 4 bases and the J segment 2 bases; nucleotides outside the gene matches: 11. The CDR3, as DNA: TGTGCCAGCAGTGCTCTTGCTAGCGGGAGGGCCAGTCAAGAGACCCAGTACTTC. Its translation is CASSALASGRASQETQYF. Variable domain in full (rest from reference TRBV2 and TRBJ2-5): EPEVTQTPSHQVTQMGQEVILRCVPISNHLYFYWYRQILGQKVEFLVSFYNNEISEKSEIFDDQFSVERPDGSNFTLKIRSTKLEDSAMYFCASSALASGRASQETQYFGPGTRLLVL.

The V call is TRBV5-6, the J call TRBJ1-6; D is unclear. Germline CDR1 and CDR2: SGHDT and YYEEEE. Between the trimmed V and J ends, which lost 0 bases and 10 bases, there was a span of 23 bases. CDR3 length: 18 amino acids. As DNA, the CDR3 is TGTGCCAGCAGCTTGGGCCCCGTAGCGAGGGTAGAGGACTCACCCCTCCACTTT. Translated, it gives CASSLGPVARVEDSPLHF.

The rearrangement uses TRBV6-2 or TRBV6-3 and TRBJ2-2, with a possible D match to TRBD2 (6 bases). The V gene's germline CDR1 is MNHEY and CDR2 SVGEGT. V was clipped by 2 bases and J by 3 bases, with 13 bases between them. The CDR3 has 16 residues. For the CDR3, the DNA is TGTGCCAGCAGTTACAGCGCTAGCGCCTACACCGGGGAGCTGTTTTTT. It specifies CASSYSASAYTGELFF.

V gene TRBV11-2 combines with J gene TRBJ2-7; TRBD2 is a possible D gene (6 bases). Trimming stripped 7 bases from V and 5 bases from J, with 15 bases between. The CDR3 is made up of 13 amino acids. Germline CDR1 SGHAT, CDR2 FQNNGV. The CDR3 loop reads CASTRDLGNEQYF. The CDR3 DNA reads as TGTGCCAGCACGCGGGATTTGGGAAACGAGCAGTACTTC.

V is TRBV29-1 and J is TRBJ1-1; TRBD1 matches 7 bases. Germline values: CDR1 SQVTM, CDR2 ANQGSEA. This CDR3 contains 15 residues. Germline trimming cut 5 bases from V and 3 bases from J; bases unmatched to any gene: 12. CDR3 nucleotide sequence: TGCAGCGTTTATAACACAGGGGCGGCGGACACTGAAGCTTTCTTT. Translation gives CSVYNTGAADTEAFF.

The V call is TRBV5-6, the J call TRBJ2-7; a weak D match, TRBD2 (6 bases). Germline-derived CDR1 and CDR2 are SGHDT and YYEEEE. The CDR3 is 13 residues long. Trimming pared 3 bases from V and 0 bases from J, leaving 7 bases between. CDR3 protein: CASSWGDSYEQYF. CDR3 in DNA: TGTGCCAGCAGCTGGGGGGACTCCTACGAGCAGTACTTC.

As concerns this clone: The same CDR3 can be traced to other DNA sequences in this sample. This chain connects TRBV7-2 to TRBJ2-5; possibly TRBD2 for D (6 bases). V was shortened by 1 base and J by 2 bases, with 11 bases between the two germline ends. The CDR3 has 15 amino acids. CDR1 is SGHTA, CDR2 FQGNSA, per germline. CDR3 nucleotide sequence: TGTGCCAGCAGCTTAGTTCTAGCGAGGCAAGAGACCCAGTACTTC. Its protein is CASSLVLARQETQYF.

The genes are TRBV6-2 or TRBV6-3 and TRBJ2-1; 7 bases agree with TRBD1. The germline V gene encodes CDR1 MNHEY and CDR2 SVGEGT. The J segment lost 3 bases and the V segment lost 2 bases, leaving 10 bases of the junction unmatched. This CDR3 contains 17 residues. This CDR3 reads CASSYTGTDRHYNEQFF. In nucleotides, the CDR3 is TGTGCCAGCAGTTACACCGGGACAGATAGACACTACAATGAGCAGTTCTTC.